This T cell receptor (beta chain) was captured by sequencing in a study of blood T cell repertoires in COVID-19 (dated by TCRdb to 2018 to 2021). Study-wide context: Collaborator samples came from the United States, Italy and Spain and covered acute and convalescent phases of COVID-19. Samples came from the ongoing ImmuneRACE study (first 160 participants) plus 1,254 subjects from 6 global collaborators. The repertoires were released in a freely available public database intended as a resource for research on the immune response to SARS-CoV-2. Where available, HLA class I and class II types were obtained from metadata supplied by the sample provider rather than from assay-based typing. Sample metadata almost always included a de-identified subject ID, COVID-19 status, age in years and sex. The dataset comprised deeply sampled blood TCRbeta repertoires from subjects exposed to, actively infected with, or recovered from COVID-19. The prospective study material was composed of cDNA or gDNA derived from T cells, B-cell-depleted T cells, or PBMCs.

Whole blood was collected in K2EDTA tubes by collaborating institutions according to the institutions' own protocols. For TCRbeta analysis, collaborator samples were shipped as frozen whole blood, as isolated PBMCs, or as DNA extracted from either sample type. Results the study describes overall, beyond this receptor: Clinical and demographic metadata were provided uncurated, with the amount varying by source and participant.

To note about this clone: Its antigen has not been determined. Per-base qualities were not stored, and no clone one base away is much larger.

V and J are truncated by 4 bases and 0 bases respectively, leaving an intervening sequence of 11 bases. Measured from the cysteine to the phenylalanine, the CDR3 is 16 residues long. Only the CDR3 DNA is retained, 48 bases long and in frame from the first base. According to the germline V gene, CDR1 reads SGHRS and CDR2 reads YFSETQ. The immunoSEQ Assay, a bias-controlled multiplex PCR, was used to amplify TCRbeta CDR3 regions from genomic DNA. As for the authors' bioinformatics: Nucleated cell counts per sample were estimated from amplification of reference gene primers within the assay. Sequence reads were collapsed and filtered to measure the absolute abundance of every unique TCRbeta CDR3 rearrangement. Productive Simpson clonality was computed per sample as the square root of Simpson's diversity index over productive rearrangements. TCRdb mirrors the immuneACCESS table, restricted to in-frame sequences. Some clones are absent from its copies; in checked studies, under half trace to an unresolved V gene, and the reason for the others is unknown. That table furnishes V, J and clone size, whereas the DNA furnished D and trimming. The sample records 100,000 to 150,000 clones, 80% to 90% of which are singletons. The ten biggest clones cover roughly 4.7% of the sample.

The TCR originated in a man aged 35 to 55 with acute or convalescent COVID-19. The sequenced sample consisted of peripheral blood. The chain is made from TRBV5-1 and TRBJ2-6; there is no confident call for the D gene. The CDR3 corresponds to CASSPQQNSGANVLTF. The sequence in DNA is TGCGCCAGCAGCCCTCAACAGAACTCTGGGGCCAACGTCCTGACTTTC.